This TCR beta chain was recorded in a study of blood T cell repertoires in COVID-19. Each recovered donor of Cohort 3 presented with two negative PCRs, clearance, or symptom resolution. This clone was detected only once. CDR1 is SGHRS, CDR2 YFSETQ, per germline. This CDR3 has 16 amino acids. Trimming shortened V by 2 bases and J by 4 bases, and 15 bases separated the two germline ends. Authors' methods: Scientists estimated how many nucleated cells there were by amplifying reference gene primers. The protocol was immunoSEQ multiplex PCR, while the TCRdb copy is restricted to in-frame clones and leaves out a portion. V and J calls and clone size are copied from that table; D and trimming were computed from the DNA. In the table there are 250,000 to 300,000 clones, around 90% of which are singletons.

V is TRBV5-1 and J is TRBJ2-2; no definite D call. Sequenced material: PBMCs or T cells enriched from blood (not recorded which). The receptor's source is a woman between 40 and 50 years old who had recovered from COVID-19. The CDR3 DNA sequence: TGCGCCAGCAGCTTATCAGAAAGCGCTAGCACCGGGGAGCTGTTTTTT. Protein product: CASSLSESASTGELFF.